The source of this T cell receptor beta chain is a study of blood T cell repertoires in COVID-19. Overall study: From T cells, B-cell-depleted T cells, or PBMCs came the material, which was cDNA or gDNA.

Individuals drawn from around 25 US areas were about 18 to 89 years old. Grouping used clinical history reported by participants in a survey and questionnaire. Before being deemed recovered, Cohort 3 donors had two negative PCRs, clearance, or symptom resolution. Germline CDR1 is ENHRY and CDR2 is SYGVKD. Trimming left V 11 bases short and J 6 bases short, with 20 bases between. CDR3 length: 14 amino acids. TCRdb keeps only in-frame clones here, not all; method: immunoSEQ multiplex PCR. Of hundreds of thousands of clones listed, roughly 91% are singletons. Sequences were obtained from PBMCs or T cells enriched from blood (not recorded which). The V call is TRBV10-3, the J call TRBJ2-1; no reliable D call. This TCR derives from a man aged 35 to 55 who had recovered from COVID-19. CDR3 protein: CAGQARPASNEQFF. The CDR3 DNA is TGTGCCGGCCAAGCGCGCCCCGCGAGCAATGAGCAGTTCTTC.